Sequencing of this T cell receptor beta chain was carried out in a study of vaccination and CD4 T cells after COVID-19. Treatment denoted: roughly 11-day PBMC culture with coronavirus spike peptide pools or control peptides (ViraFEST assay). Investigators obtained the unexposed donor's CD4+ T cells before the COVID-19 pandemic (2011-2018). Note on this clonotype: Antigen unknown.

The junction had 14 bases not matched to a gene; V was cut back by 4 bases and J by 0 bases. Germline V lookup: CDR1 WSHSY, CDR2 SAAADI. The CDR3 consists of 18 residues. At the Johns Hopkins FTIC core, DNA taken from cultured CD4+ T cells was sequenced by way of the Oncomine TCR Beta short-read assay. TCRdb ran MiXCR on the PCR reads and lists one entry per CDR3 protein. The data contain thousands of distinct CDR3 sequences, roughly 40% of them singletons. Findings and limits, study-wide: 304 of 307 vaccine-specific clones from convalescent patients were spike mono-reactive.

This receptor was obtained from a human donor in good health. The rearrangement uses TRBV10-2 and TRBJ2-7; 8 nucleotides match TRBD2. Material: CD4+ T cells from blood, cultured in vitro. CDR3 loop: CASSGGGLLAEPSYEQYF. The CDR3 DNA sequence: TGCGCCAGCAGTGGGGGGGGGTTACTAGCGGAGCCCTCCTACGAGCAGTACTTC.